Listed below are T cell receptor beta chains from one sample, sequenced in a study of shared T cell receptors in the human thymus. Here immunoSEQ multiplex PCR was the method, and the copy in TCRdb shows in-frame clones only, minus some. Here the sample spans some 760,000 clones, approximately 85% being singletons. The same sample was also studied in work on human thymus T cells.

Material: thymocytes. The receptors here all came from a girl less than two years old with a congenital heart defect. Each CDR3 is given with its conserved first and last residue. A D gene is named only where the DNA matches it firmly. The size field is filled for only some rows; it gives once, few, many or a size class.

clone_size: few; j_call: TRBJ2-7; d_call: .; v_call: TRBV18; cdr3_aa: CASSPGQSYEQYF; cdr3_nt: TGTGCCAGCTCACCAGGGCAGTCCTACGAGCAGTACTTC
clone_size: .; j_call: TRBJ2-1; d_call: .; v_call: TRBV4-1; cdr3_aa: CASSQGFDLEVYNEQFF; cdr3_nt: TGCGCCAGCAGCCAAGGATTTGACCTAGAAGTTTACAATGAGCAGTTCTTC
clone_size: .; j_call: TRBJ1-6; d_call: .; v_call: TRBV5-1; cdr3_aa: CASSISGSLASPLHF; cdr3_nt: TGCGCCAGCAGCATTTCGGGATCCTTAGCTTCACCCCTCCACTTT
clone_size: few; j_call: TRBJ1-2; d_call: TRBD1; v_call: TRBV6-6; cdr3_aa: CASSNPDRGYGYTF; cdr3_nt: TGTGCCAGCAGTAACCCGGACAGGGGGTATGGCTACACCTTC
clone_size: .; j_call: TRBJ2-1; d_call: TRBD1; v_call: TRBV5-6; cdr3_aa: CASSVRDRGANEQFF; cdr3_nt: TGTGCCAGCAGCGTCCGGGACAGGGGAGCCAATGAGCAGTTCTTC
clone_size: .; j_call: TRBJ1-3; d_call: .; v_call: TRBV9; cdr3_aa: CASSVAGTGNTIYF; cdr3_nt: TGTGCCAGCAGCGTAGCGGGTACTGGAAACACCATATATTTT
clone_size: .; j_call: TRBJ1-2; d_call: .; v_call: TRBV27; cdr3_aa: CASSAIRGNGTEAYYGYTF; cdr3_nt: TGTGCCAGCAGTGCGATCAGGGGAAACGGGACGGAAGCTTACTATGGCTACACCTTC
clone_size: .; j_call: TRBJ1-4; d_call: .; v_call: TRBV9; cdr3_aa: CASSVDSTINEKLFF; cdr3_nt: TGTGCCAGCAGCGTAGACTCGACAATTAATGAAAAACTGTTTTTT
clone_size: .; j_call: TRBJ1-2; d_call: .; v_call: TRBV10-3; cdr3_aa: CATTDSEYGYTF; cdr3_nt: TGTGCCACCACGGACAGCGAATATGGCTACACCTTC
clone_size: .; j_call: TRBJ1-4; d_call: .; v_call: TRBV7-8; cdr3_aa: CASSLADPGWGTNEKLFF; cdr3_nt: TGTGCCAGCAGCTTAGCGGATCCAGGGTGGGGAACTAATGAAAAACTGTTTTTT
clone_size: .; j_call: TRBJ1-2; d_call: TRBD1; v_call: TRBV27; cdr3_aa: CASSLRGGFGQGADGYTF; cdr3_nt: TGTGCCAGCAGTTTGAGAGGTGGGTTCGGACAGGGGGCGGATGGCTACACCTTC
clone_size: few; j_call: TRBJ2-1; d_call: .; v_call: TRBV7-6; cdr3_aa: CASSPSTEKTYNEQFF; cdr3_nt: TGTGCCAGCAGCCCAAGTACGGAGAAAACCTACAATGAGCAGTTCTTC
clone_size: .; j_call: TRBJ1-2; d_call: .; v_call: TRBV6-5; cdr3_aa: CASSPPGAGAGYTF; cdr3_nt: TGTGCCAGCAGTCCCCCGGGCGCAGGGGCTGGCTACACCTTC
clone_size: .; j_call: TRBJ1-1; d_call: .; v_call: TRBV6-6; cdr3_aa: CASSQRGGAMNTEAFF; cdr3_nt: TGTGCCAGCAGTCAACGGGGAGGGGCTATGAACACTGAAGCTTTCTTT
clone_size: .; j_call: TRBJ1-6; d_call: .; v_call: TRBV28; cdr3_aa: CASSPRTAQGTYNSPLHF; cdr3_nt: TGTGCCAGCAGTCCCAGGACCGCGCAGGGCACCTATAATTCACCCCTCCACTTT
clone_size: .; j_call: TRBJ1-2; d_call: TRBD1; v_call: TRBV6-5; cdr3_aa: CASSGGQAAIYGYTF; cdr3_nt: TGTGCCAGCAGTGGGGGACAGGCGGCGATCTATGGCTACACCTTC
clone_size: .; j_call: TRBJ2-5; d_call: TRBD2; v_call: TRBV6-5; cdr3_aa: CASSYSRAGGETQYF; cdr3_nt: TGTGCCAGCAGTTACTCGAGAGCGGGGGGGGAGACCCAGTACTTC
clone_size: once; j_call: TRBJ1-1; d_call: .; v_call: TRBV7-3; cdr3_aa: CASSLIEMNTEAFF; cdr3_nt: TGTGCCAGCAGCTTAATCGAGATGAACACTGAAGCTTTCTTT
clone_size: .; j_call: TRBJ1-1; d_call: .; v_call: TRBV6-6; cdr3_aa: CASSYAIGQRETEAFF; cdr3_nt: TGTGCCAGCAGTTACGCCATAGGACAGAGGGAGACTGAAGCTTTCTTT
clone_size: .; j_call: TRBJ2-7; d_call: .; v_call: TRBV6-1; cdr3_aa: CASSAPDSVITYEQYF; cdr3_nt: TGTGCCAGCAGTGCTCCCGACTCCGTAATAACCTACGAGCAGTACTTC
clone_size: .; j_call: TRBJ2-7; d_call: TRBD2; v_call: TRBV18; cdr3_aa: CASSPPTSVLTSGGLGESFYEQYF; cdr3_nt: TGTGCCAGCTCACCACCGACTTCCGTCCTGACTAGCGGTGGACTAGGGGAGAGTTTCTACGAGCAGTACTTC
clone_size: .; j_call: TRBJ1-5; d_call: .; v_call: TRBV6-6; cdr3_aa: CASSSATYNQPQHF; cdr3_nt: TGTGCCAGCAGTTCTGCGACATATAATCAGCCCCAGCATTTT
clone_size: few; j_call: TRBJ1-1; d_call: TRBD1; v_call: TRBV19; cdr3_aa: CASSIRPGQGLSNTEAFF; cdr3_nt: TGTGCCAGTAGTATTAGACCGGGACAGGGACTCTCGAACACTGAAGCTTTCTTT
clone_size: .; j_call: TRBJ2-2; d_call: .; v_call: TRBV5-1; cdr3_aa: CASSRDPGVNTGELFF; cdr3_nt: TGCGCCAGCAGTAGGGACCCGGGAGTGAACACCGGGGAGCTGTTTTTT
clone_size: .; j_call: TRBJ1-2; d_call: .; v_call: TRBV14; cdr3_aa: CASSQGLGLYGYTF; cdr3_nt: TGTGCCAGCAGCCAAGGTCTGGGGCTCTATGGCTACACCTTC
clone_size: once; j_call: TRBJ1-1; d_call: .; v_call: TRBV2; cdr3_aa: CASLGDVRNTEAFF; cdr3_nt: TGTGCCAGTCTCGGAGACGTCAGGAACACTGAAGCTTTCTTT
clone_size: .; j_call: TRBJ1-5; d_call: .; v_call: TRBV7-2; cdr3_aa: CASSLERYSNQPQHF; cdr3_nt: TGTGCCAGCAGCTTAGAACGGTATAGCAATCAGCCCCAGCATTTT
clone_size: few; j_call: TRBJ2-5; d_call: .; v_call: TRBV7-6; cdr3_aa: CASSLGLRPQETQYF; cdr3_nt: TGTGCCAGCAGCTTAGGACTCCGGCCCCAAGAGACCCAGTACTTC
clone_size: .; j_call: TRBJ1-2; d_call: TRBD1; v_call: TRBV7-4; cdr3_aa: CASSFYRTGLLYGYTF; cdr3_nt: TGTGCCAGCAGCTTCTACAGGACAGGCTTACTCTATGGCTACACCTTC
clone_size: .; j_call: TRBJ1-3; d_call: .; v_call: TRBV11-2; cdr3_aa: CASSLIGQGPGNTIYF; cdr3_nt: TGTGCCAGCAGCTTAATCGGTCAGGGCCCTGGAAACACCATATATTTT
clone_size: .; j_call: TRBJ2-1; d_call: .; v_call: TRBV9; cdr3_aa: CASSVGNRDLPYNEQFF; cdr3_nt: TGTGCCAGCAGCGTAGGAAATCGGGACTTGCCCTACAATGAGCAGTTCTTC
clone_size: .; j_call: TRBJ1-1; d_call: .; v_call: TRBV14; cdr3_aa: CASSHDSTEAFF; cdr3_nt: TGTGCCAGCAGCCATGACAGCACTGAAGCTTTCTTT
clone_size: .; j_call: TRBJ1-1; d_call: .; v_call: TRBV6-4; cdr3_aa: CASSDSFGAEAFF; cdr3_nt: TGTGCCAGCAGTGACTCATTCGGGGCTGAAGCTTTCTTT
clone_size: .; j_call: TRBJ2-1; d_call: TRBD2; v_call: TRBV4-2; cdr3_aa: CASSQEAGGAYNEQFF; cdr3_nt: TGTGCCAGCAGCCAGGAAGCGGGGGGGGCCTACAATGAGCAGTTCTTC
clone_size: .; j_call: TRBJ2-3; d_call: TRBD2; v_call: TRBV14; cdr3_aa: CASSRRMTLAGGLFNTDTQYF; cdr3_nt: TGTGCCAGCAGCCGTAGAATGACCTTAGCGGGGGGCCTATTCAACACAGATACGCAGTATTTT
clone_size: .; j_call: TRBJ1-1; d_call: .; v_call: TRBV4-2; cdr3_aa: CASSQGLHTEAFF; cdr3_nt: TGTGCCAGCAGCCAAGGTCTCCACACTGAAGCTTTCTTT
clone_size: .; j_call: TRBJ2-3; d_call: .; v_call: TRBV6-6; cdr3_aa: CASSPRVRDTQYF; cdr3_nt: TGTGCCAGCAGCCCCCGTGTTCGGGATACGCAGTATTTT
clone_size: .; j_call: TRBJ1-2; d_call: TRBD1; v_call: TRBV5-6; cdr3_aa: CASSWAGTGYGYTF; cdr3_nt: TGTGCCAGCAGCTGGGCCGGGACAGGCTATGGCTACACCTTC
clone_size: .; j_call: TRBJ2-5; d_call: TRBD1; v_call: TRBV7-9; cdr3_aa: CASSSDRGLGETQYF; cdr3_nt: TGTGCCAGCAGCTCCGACAGGGGGCTGGGGGAGACCCAGTACTTC
clone_size: few; j_call: TRBJ1-1; d_call: .; v_call: TRBV5-6; cdr3_aa: CASSLQGLTEAFF; cdr3_nt: TGTGCCAGCAGCCTACAGGGCCTCACTGAAGCTTTCTTT
clone_size: .; j_call: TRBJ1-3; d_call: .; v_call: TRBV4-1; cdr3_aa: CASSQDSSRVGNTIYF; cdr3_nt: TGCGCCAGCAGCCAAGATTCGTCCAGGGTAGGAAACACCATATATTTT
clone_size: .; j_call: TRBJ1-1; d_call: .; v_call: TRBV5-8; cdr3_aa: CASGQGMVEAFF; cdr3_nt: TGTGCCAGCGGCCAGGGAATGGTTGAAGCTTTCTTT
clone_size: once; j_call: TRBJ2-5; d_call: TRBD2; v_call: TRBV5-5; cdr3_aa: CASSLSNLPGTRGRETQYF; cdr3_nt: TGTGCCAGCAGCCTCTCTAACTTGCCCGGGACTAGAGGGCGCGAGACCCAGTACTTC
clone_size: .; j_call: TRBJ1-1; d_call: .; v_call: TRBV5-1; cdr3_aa: CASSLSGWRNTEAFF; cdr3_nt: TGCGCCAGCAGCTTGAGCGGGTGGAGGAACACTGAAGCTTTCTTT
clone_size: .; j_call: TRBJ1-2; d_call: .; v_call: TRBV6-5; cdr3_aa: CASSYRCGRVSYGYTF; cdr3_nt: TGTGCCAGCAGTTATAGGTGCGGCAGGGTATCCTATGGCTACACCTTC
clone_size: .; j_call: TRBJ1-6; d_call: .; v_call: TRBV5-1; cdr3_aa: CASSWGRLVESYNSPLHF; cdr3_nt: TGCGCCAGCAGCTGGGGGCGGTTGGTGGAATCCTATAATTCACCTCTCCACTTT
clone_size: few; j_call: TRBJ2-7; d_call: TRBD1; v_call: TRBV5-1; cdr3_aa: CASSLDRGSYEQYF; cdr3_nt: TGCGCCAGCAGCTTGGACAGGGGCTCCTACGAGCAGTACTTC
clone_size: .; j_call: TRBJ2-1; d_call: .; v_call: TRBV2; cdr3_aa: CASSPGPNYSYNEQFF; cdr3_nt: TGTGCCAGCAGTCCAGGGCCTAATTATTCCTACAATGAGCAGTTCTTC
clone_size: .; j_call: TRBJ1-1; d_call: TRBD1; v_call: TRBV5-5; cdr3_aa: CASSLVQGGTEAFF; cdr3_nt: TGTGCCAGCAGCTTGGTGCAGGGGGGAACTGAAGCTTTCTTT
clone_size: .; j_call: TRBJ2-1; d_call: TRBD1; v_call: TRBV29-1; cdr3_aa: CSLLDRVKYNEQFF; cdr3_nt: TGCAGCTTATTGGACAGGGTAAAATACAATGAGCAGTTCTTC
clone_size: .; j_call: TRBJ2-7; d_call: .; v_call: TRBV15; cdr3_aa: CATSSPGLGVYEQYF; cdr3_nt: TGTGCCACCAGCAGTCCCGGCCTAGGGGTCTACGAGCAGTACTTC
clone_size: .; j_call: TRBJ2-7; d_call: TRBD2; v_call: TRBV5-4; cdr3_aa: CASSSLTSGGAYEQYF; cdr3_nt: TGTGCCAGCAGCTCCCTGACTAGCGGGGGGGCCTACGAGCAGTACTTC
clone_size: .; j_call: TRBJ1-1; d_call: .; v_call: TRBV7-8; cdr3_aa: CASSFMQGIRTEAFF; cdr3_nt: TGTGCCAGCAGCTTTATGCAGGGGATACGAACTGAAGCTTTCTTT
clone_size: .; j_call: TRBJ2-7; d_call: .; v_call: TRBV5-1; cdr3_aa: CASSLSGRPYEQYF; cdr3_nt: TGCGCCAGCAGCTTGAGTGGCAGGCCCTACGAGCAGTACTTC
clone_size: .; j_call: TRBJ1-2; d_call: TRBD1; v_call: TRBV2; cdr3_aa: CASSVGTGAVKPYGYTF; cdr3_nt: TGTGCCAGCAGTGTGGGGACAGGGGCCGTCAAACCTTATGGCTACACCTTC
clone_size: few; j_call: TRBJ1-4; d_call: .; v_call: TRBV5-1; cdr3_aa: CASSARPVPNEKLFF; cdr3_nt: TGCGCCAGCAGCGCTAGACCGGTGCCTAATGAAAAACTGTTTTTT
clone_size: .; j_call: TRBJ1-1; d_call: .; v_call: TRBV27; cdr3_aa: CASSFMPAGYTEAFF; cdr3_nt: TGTGCCAGCAGTTTTATGCCCGCCGGTTACACTGAAGCTTTCTTT